The 32 T cell receptor beta chains reported below all come from one sample, sequenced in a study of T cell changes during pregnancy in multiple sclerosis. Assay used: immunoSEQ multiplex PCR; TCRdb lists only in-frame clones, some missing. The table lists nearly 50,000 clones, about 94% of them singletons. The starting material was CD4+ T cells from peripheral blood mononuclear cells, obtained in the first trimester of pregnancy. All receptors come from a female donor with multiple sclerosis, enrolled in a pregnancy study.

The genes are TRBV19 and TRBJ2-1; 13 bases align to TRBD2. Trimming removed 6 bases from V and 6 bases from J; junction bases left unmatched: 5. The CDR3 runs 15 residues. Germline lookup yields CDR1 LNHDA and CDR2 SQIVND (reference sequence). The CDR3 sequence is CASRGTSGDTNEQFF. As DNA, the CDR3 is TGTGCCAGTAGGGGGACTAGCGGGGATACCAATGAGCAGTTCTTC.

Worth noting for this clone: Its ends do not fully match the called genes, so a read error is possible. V is TRBV7-7 and J is TRBJ2-5; 15 bases align to TRBD2. This CDR3 is built from 19 residues. Germline V gene data show CDR1 as SSHAT and CDR2 as FNYEAQ (reference sequence). CDR3 residues: CASSPTPGLAGGQQETQYF. The CDR3 bases are TGTGCTAGCAGCCCGACTCCCGGACTAGCGGGGGGGCAGCAAGAGACCCAGTACTTC. The whole variable domain, remainder taken from reference TRBV7-7 and TRBJ2-5, is GAGVSQSPRYKVTKRGQDVTLRCDPISSHATLYWYQQALGQGPEFLTYFNYEAQPDKSGLPSDRFSAERPEGSISTLTIQRTEQRDSAMYRCASSPTPGLAGGQQETQYFGPGTRLLVL.

V and J are TRBV5-4 and TRBJ1-6; possible D gene TRBD1, 6 bases. Trimming stripped 4 bases from V and 3 bases from J, with 11 bases between. This CDR3 region has 15 residues. CDR1 is SGHNT and CDR2 is YYREEE in the germline V gene (reference sequence). The CDR3, as DNA: TGTGCCAGCAGCCCGGCGGACAGCTATAATTCACCCCTCCACTTT. It specifies CASSPADSYNSPLHF.

This clone appeared once. The V call is TRBV6-1, the J call TRBJ1-3; 8 nucleotides match TRBD1. This CDR3 spans 14 amino acids. Losses at the gene ends were 6 bases for V and 0 bases for J; bases not matched to a gene: 1. From germline, CDR1 is MNHNS and CDR2 SASEGT. CDR3 in DNA: TGTGCCAGCAGACAGGGGGACTCTGGAAACACCATATATTTT. Translated, it gives CASRQGDSGNTIYF.

Concerning this clone itself: Additional DNA sequences in this sample encode the identical CDR3. The chain links TRBV5-1 to TRBJ2-2; 7 bases are shared with TRBD1. The CDR3 extends over 15 amino acids. CDR1 and CDR2 from the germline V gene are SGHRS and YFSETQ. Trimming at V came to 4 bases and at J to 1 base, leaving 4 bases not matched to a gene. The CDR3 DNA is TGCGCCAGCAGCCTTAGGACAGGGAACACCGGGGAGCTGTTTTTT. This sequence encodes CASSLRTGNTGELFF.

This sequence joins TRBV7-9 and TRBJ1-4; no reliable D call. CDR1 and CDR2 (germline): SEHNR, FQNEAQ (reference sequence). The ends were cut back, 1 base at V and 6 bases at J, with 21 bases in the middle. The length of the CDR3 is 18 residues. CDR3 in amino acids: CASSLVRLAEGGYEKLFF. CDR3 in DNA: TGTGCCAGCAGCTTAGTTCGCTTGGCGGAGGGAGGCTATGAAAAACTGTTTTTT. The complete variable domain, with remaining parts taken from reference TRBV7-9 and TRBJ1-4, reads DTGVSQNPRHKITKRGQNVTFRCDPISEHNRLYWYRQTLGQGPEFLTYFQNEAQLEKSRLLSDRFSAERPKGSFSTLEIQRTEQGDSAMYLCASSLVRLAEGGYEKLFFGSGTQLSVL.

The chain's CDR3 is CASSPVTGGAKNIQYF. In DNA, the CDR3 is TGTGCCAGCTCACCCGTAACAGGAGGGGCCAAAAACATTCAGTACTTC. The chain is built from TRBV18 and TRBJ2-4; D may be TRBD2 (6 bases). The CDR3 has 16 amino acids. V shed 3 bases and J shed 1 base, with 13 bases lying between them. The germline V gene encodes CDR1 KGHSH and CDR2 LQKENI. The full variable domain, rest sourced from reference TRBV18 and TRBJ2-4, is NAGVMQNPRHLVRRRGQEARLRCSPMKGHSHVYWYRQLPEEGLKFMVYLQKENIIDESGMPKERFSAEFPKEGPSILRIQQVVRGDSAAYFCASSPVTGGAKNIQYFGAGTRLSVL.

This clone was seen just once. This chain uses TRBV5-6 with TRBJ1-2; the match to TRBD1 covers 7 bases. The V gene end was trimmed by 6 bases and the J gene end by 1 base; junction bases not matched to a gene: 9. Germline-derived CDR1 and CDR2 are SGHDT and YYEEEE. This CDR3 has 15 amino acids. This CDR3 reads CASTRRGLGNYGYTF. The DNA of the CDR3 is TGTGCCAGCACCCGGAGGGGGCTTGGTAACTATGGCTACACCTTC.

The V gene is TRBV5-1, the J gene TRBJ2-5, with D possibly matching TRBD1 (6 bases). From germline, CDR1 is SGHRS and CDR2 YFSETQ. V shed 6 bases and J shed 1 base, with 7 bases lying between them. The CDR3 has 12 amino acids. The CDR3 DNA reads TGCGCCAGCACGGACAGCCAAGAGACCCAGTACTTC. Translation gives CASTDSQETQYF.

The genes are TRBV21-1 and TRBJ1-6; the table gives TRBD1 as D, unverified against the DNA. TRBV21-1 is a pseudogene. The CDR3 is 14 residues long. In nucleotides, the CDR3 is TGTGCCAGCTGGGGCACCTCCTATAATTCACCCCTCCACTTT. Translating gives CASWGTSYNSPLHF.

The chain joins TRBV6-1 to TRBJ1-6; 7 bases are shared with TRBD1. The germline CDR1 and CDR2 sequences are MNHNS and SASEGT. The CDR3 runs to 16 residues. V shed 5 bases, J shed 4 bases, and the junction held 8 bases outside the gene matches. The DNA of the CDR3 is TGTGCCAGCAGTCAAGACAGGGCCCATTATAATTCACCCCTCCACTTT. It codes for CASSQDRAHYNSPLHF.

The V call is TRBV14, the J call TRBJ2-1, with D possibly being TRBD2 (5 bases). The CDR3 spans 16 residues. The germline V gene encodes CDR1 SGHDN and CDR2 FVKESK. Trimming removed 1 base from V and 0 bases from J, with 10 bases in between. In DNA form, the CDR3 reads TGTGCCAGCAGCCAAGGTTTCACTAGCTCCTACAATGAGCAGTTCTTC. Protein product: CASSQGFTSSYNEQFF.

V and J are TRBV30 and TRBJ2-2; tentatively, D is TRBD1 (6 bases). Germline V gene lookup returns CDR1 GTSNPN and CDR2 SVGIG (reference sequence). Trimming left V 0 bases short and J 6 bases short, with 17 bases between. The CDR3 sequence is 16 residues long. This CDR3 reads CAWSVIIGAGAGELFF. As DNA, the CDR3 is TGTGCCTGGAGTGTAATCATAGGTGCAGGGGCCGGGGAGCTGTTTTTT.

V and J are TRBV6-1 and TRBJ1-2, with 8 nucleotides matching TRBD1. The CDR3 covers 17 residues. Trimming removed 4 bases from V and 1 base from J; junction bases left unmatched: 11. CDR1 MNHNS and CDR2 SASEGT come from the germline V gene. This CDR3 reads CASSADRAYAHNYGYTF. The CDR3 nucleotides are TGTGCCAGCAGTGCGGACAGGGCCTACGCCCATAACTATGGCTACACCTTC.

A single count supports this clone. The V call is TRBV5-1, the J call TRBJ2-2; TRBD1 is a possible D gene (6 bases). Germline V gene lookup returns CDR1 SGHRS and CDR2 YFSETQ. The CDR3 is 13 residues long. The V and J ends lost 7 bases and 3 bases respectively, with 10 bases between them. The DNA of the CDR3 is TGCGCCAGCGCGGACAGCGACACCGGGGAGCTGTTTTTT. Its translation: CASADSDTGELFF. The whole variable domain, filled in from reference TRBV5-1 and TRBJ2-2, reads KAGVTQTPRYLIKTRGQQVTLSCSPISGHRSVSWYQQTPGQGLQFLFEYFSETQRNKGNFPGRFSGRQFSNSRSEMNVSTLELGDSALYLCASADSDTGELFFGEGSRLTVL.

The J gene is TRBJ1-6, the V gene TRBV6-1; 9 positions agree with TRBD1. Germline values: CDR1 MNHNS, CDR2 SASEGT. The CDR3 spans 15 residues. Losses at the gene ends were 8 bases for V and 11 bases for J; bases not matched to a gene: 13. DNA of the CDR3: TGTGCCAGCCGGGACAGGGACGGTATATCGACACCCCTCCACTTT. Its protein is CASRDRDGISTPLHF.

The chain couples TRBV5-1 to TRBJ2-6; weak D call: TRBD1 (6 bases). Trimming cost V 2 bases and J 0 bases, with 6 bases left between them. The CDR3 contains 15 residues. Germline V gives CDR1 SGHRS, CDR2 YFSETQ. CDR3 region: CASSLQGSGANVLTF. DNA for the CDR3: TGCGCCAGCAGCTTACAGGGCTCTGGGGCCAACGTCCTGACTTTC.

This clone was counted a single time. The V call is TRBV14, the J call TRBJ1-3, with 9 nucleotides matching TRBD1. Germline V gene lookup returns CDR1 SGHDN and CDR2 FVKESK. Trimming cost V 5 bases and J 3 bases; bases outside gene matches: 2. The CDR3 totals 14 residues. Here the CDR3 reads CASSDRGVGNTIYF. CDR3 sequence (DNA): TGTGCCAGCAGCGACAGGGGGGTTGGAAACACCATATATTTT.

This clone was recorded once. The chain employs TRBV4-1 and TRBJ1-1; 7 nucleotides line up with TRBD1. Germline lookup yields CDR1 MGHRA and CDR2 YSYEKL. This CDR3 is 14 amino acids long. The V segment lost 4 bases and the J segment 4 bases; nucleotides outside the gene matches: 6. The CDR3 loop reads CASSPRQGATEAFF. DNA for the CDR3: TGCGCCAGCAGCCCCCGACAGGGAGCCACTGAAGCTTTCTTT.

J is TRBJ1-6 and V is TRBV19, with 7 bases lining up with TRBD1. The CDR3 has 14 amino acids. The germline V gene has CDR1 LNHDA and CDR2 SQIVND (reference sequence). V gave up 7 bases and J gave up 7 bases; unmatched junction bases: 7. The CDR3 loop is CASTGGTANSPLHF. The CDR3 region has the DNA TGTGCCAGTACAGGGGGGACAGCAAATTCACCCCTCCACTTT.

The chain employs TRBV7-9 and TRBJ1-2; unclear D gene. Germline V lookup: CDR1 SEHNR, CDR2 FQNEAQ (reference sequence). Trimming shortened V by 7 bases and J by 8 bases, and 20 bases separated the two germline ends. The CDR3 has 14 amino acids. The CDR3 here is CASTLKDSPGGYTF. The DNA for the CDR3 is TGTGCCAGCACCCTGAAAGATTCGCCCGGGGGCTACACCTTC.

This sequence joins TRBV7-2 and TRBJ2-6; maybe TRBD2 (5 bases). The CDR3 is made up of 18 amino acids. Between the trimmed V and J ends, which lost 1 base and 0 bases, there was a span of 13 bases. Germline lookup yields CDR1 SGHTA and CDR2 FQGNSA. This chain's CDR3 is CASSLEGRGYSGANVLTF. The CDR3 DNA reads as TGTGCCAGCAGCTTAGAAGGTCGGGGATACTCTGGGGCCAACGTCCTGACTTTC.

The chain employs TRBV10-3 and TRBJ1-1, with a possible D match to TRBD1 (5 bases). Germline values: CDR1 ENHRY, CDR2 SYGVKD. The V end lost 3 bases, the J end lost 3 bases, and 11 bases lay between the germline ends. There are 14 residues in the CDR3. The CDR3 here is CAISEKGFDTEAFF. The CDR3 DNA reads as TGTGCCATCAGTGAAAAGGGGTTTGACACTGAAGCTTTCTTT.

The sample holds one count of this clone. The V call is TRBV5-1, the J call TRBJ2-1; TRBD2 matches at 8 bases. With V trimmed by 6 bases and J by 0 bases, 2 bases remained unmatched. The CDR3 runs to 14 residues. From germline, CDR1 is SGHRS and CDR2 YFSETQ. The CDR3: CASTSGGSYNEQFF. CDR3 sequence (DNA): TGCGCCAGCACCAGCGGGGGCTCCTACAATGAGCAGTTCTTC.

The chain is built from TRBV19 and TRBJ1-2; no firm D call. The CDR3 covers 10 residues. Between the trimmed V and J ends, which lost 5 bases and 6 bases, there was a span of 4 bases. The germline V gene has CDR1 LNHDA and CDR2 SQIVND (reference sequence). CDR3 DNA sequence: TGTGCCAGTAGTCAGAATGGCTACACCTTC. Encoded protein: CASSQNGYTF.

This clone was recorded only once. This chain links TRBV19 with TRBJ2-2; 8 bases are shared with TRBD1. Germline lookup yields CDR1 LNHDA and CDR2 SQIVND (reference sequence). Trimming took 4 bases from V and 2 from J; bases not matched to a gene: 9. The CDR3 length is 17 residues. The CDR3 loop is CASSTRWTGFNTGELFF. In DNA, the CDR3 is TGTGCCAGTAGTACCCGTTGGACAGGGTTTAACACCGGGGAGCTGTTTTTT. Using reference TRBV19 and TRBJ2-2 for the parts outside the CDR3, the full variable domain is DGGITQSPKYLFRKEGQNVTLSCEQNLNHDAMYWYRQDPGQGLRLIYYSQIVNDFQKGDIAEGYSVSREKKESFPLTVTSAQKNPTAFYLCASSTRWTGFNTGELFFGEGSRLTVL.

V and J are TRBV7-9 and TRBJ2-3; 14 nucleotides agree with TRBD2. Germline V gene lookup returns CDR1 SEHNR and CDR2 FQNEAQ (reference sequence). The CDR3 extends over 14 amino acids. V lost 11 bases, J lost 1 base, and 2 bases stayed unmatched. DNA for the CDR3: TGTGCCGCGACTAGCGGGGGGGGCACAGATACGCAGTATTTT. Translated, it gives CAATSGGGTDTQYF.

The table lists this clone with a few counts. The chain joins TRBV5-4 to TRBJ2-3; 8 positions match TRBD2. Looked up from germline, CDR1 is SGHNT and CDR2 is YYREEE (reference sequence). The CDR3 consists of 15 residues. Losses at the gene ends were 0 bases for V and 1 base for J; bases not matched to a gene: 1. CDR3 nucleotides: TGTGCCAGCAGCTTGGACGGGGGGGGCACAGATACGCAGTATTTT. Its protein is CASSLDGGGTDTQYF.

The rearrangement uses TRBV10-2 and TRBJ2-6, with D perhaps matching TRBD2 (5 bases). This CDR3 comprises 15 residues. Germline lookup yields CDR1 WSHSY and CDR2 SAAADI. V was cut by 6 bases and J by 2 bases, with 11 bases left in between. The CDR3 sequence is CASSAEGTGANVLTF. DNA of the CDR3: TGCGCCAGCAGCGCCGAGGGAACTGGGGCCAACGTCCTGACTTTC.

The chain is built from TRBV2 and TRBJ2-3; maybe TRBD1 (7 bases). Germline V CDR1 and CDR2: SNHLY, FYNNEI. Trimming removed 10 bases at V and 5 bases at J, with 22 bases between. CDR3 length: 15 residues. The CDR3 sequence: CATTTGDGGLDTQYF. CDR3 bases: TGTGCCACCACTACAGGGGACGGGGGACTAGATACGCAGTATTTT. Combining the CDR3 with reference TRBV2 and TRBJ2-3 gives the whole variable domain EPEVTQTPSHQVTQMGQEVILRCVPISNHLYFYWYRQILGQKVEFLVSFYNNEISEKSEIFDDQFSVERPDGSNFTLKIRSTKLEDSAMYFCATTTGDGGLDTQYFGPGTRLTVL.

This clone appeared once. The rearrangement links TRBV5-1 to TRBJ2-3; a possible D gene is TRBD1 (6 bases). V lost 6 bases to trimming and J lost 1 base, with 15 bases between them. CDR1 and CDR2 from the germline V gene are SGHRS and YFSETQ. CDR3 length: 15 residues. The CDR3 region is CASTIGGGRTDTQYF. DNA for the CDR3: TGCGCCAGCACTATTGGTGGGGGCCGCACAGATACGCAGTATTTT.

The chain recombines TRBV2 with TRBJ1-1; the D gene is possibly TRBD1 (5 bases). The V end was cut by 4 bases, the J end by 4 bases, with 19 bases between. The germline CDR1 and CDR2 sequences are SNHLY and FYNNEI. The length of the CDR3 is 16 residues. CDR3 residues: CASSGPPGRRGTEAFF. In DNA, the CDR3 is TGTGCCAGCAGTGGACCCCCGGGCCGGAGGGGCACTGAAGCTTTCTTT. Full variable domain (remainder filled in from reference TRBV2 and TRBJ1-1): EPEVTQTPSHQVTQMGQEVILRCVPISNHLYFYWYRQILGQKVEFLVSFYNNEISEKSEIFDDQFSVERPDGSNFTLKIRSTKLEDSAMYFCASSGPPGRRGTEAFFGQGTRLTVV.